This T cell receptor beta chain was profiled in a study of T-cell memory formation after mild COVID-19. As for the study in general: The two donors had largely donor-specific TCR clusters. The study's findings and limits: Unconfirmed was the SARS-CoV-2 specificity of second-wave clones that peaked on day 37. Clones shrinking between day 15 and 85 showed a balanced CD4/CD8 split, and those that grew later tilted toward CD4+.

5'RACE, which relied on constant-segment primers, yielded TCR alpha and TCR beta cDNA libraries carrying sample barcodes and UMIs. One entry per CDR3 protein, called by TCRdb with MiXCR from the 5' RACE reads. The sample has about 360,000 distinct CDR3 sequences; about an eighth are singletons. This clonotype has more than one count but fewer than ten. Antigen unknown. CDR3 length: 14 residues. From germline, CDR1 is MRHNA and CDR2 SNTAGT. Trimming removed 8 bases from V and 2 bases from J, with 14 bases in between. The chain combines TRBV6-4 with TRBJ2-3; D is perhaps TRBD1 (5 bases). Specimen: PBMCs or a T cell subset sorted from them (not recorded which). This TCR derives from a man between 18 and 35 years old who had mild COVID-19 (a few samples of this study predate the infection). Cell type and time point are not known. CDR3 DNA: TGTGCCAGCCGAGACAGTATTAACACAGATACGCAGTATTTT. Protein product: CASRDSINTDTQYF.